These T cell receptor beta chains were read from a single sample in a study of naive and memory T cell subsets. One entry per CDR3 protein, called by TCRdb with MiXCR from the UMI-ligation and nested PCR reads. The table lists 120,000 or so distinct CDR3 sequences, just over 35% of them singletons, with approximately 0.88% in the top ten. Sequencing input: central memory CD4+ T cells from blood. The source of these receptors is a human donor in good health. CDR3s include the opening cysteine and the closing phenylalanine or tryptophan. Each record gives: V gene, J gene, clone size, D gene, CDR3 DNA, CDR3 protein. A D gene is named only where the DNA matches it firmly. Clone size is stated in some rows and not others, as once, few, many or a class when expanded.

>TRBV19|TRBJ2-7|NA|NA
TGTGCCAGTAGTATATCTAATCGAATGGGCGAGCAGTACTTC
CASSISNRMGEQYF
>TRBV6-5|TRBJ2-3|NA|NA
TGTGCCAGCAGTTACTCGCCGAGAGCAGATACGCAGTATTTT
CASSYSPRADTQYF
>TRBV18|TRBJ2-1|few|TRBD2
TGTGCCAGCTCGGGACTAGCGGGAGACTACAATGAGCAGTTCTTC
CASSGLAGDYNEQFF
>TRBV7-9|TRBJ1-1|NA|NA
TGTGCCAGCAGACAGGCAAACACTGAAGCTTTCTTT
CASRQANTEAFF
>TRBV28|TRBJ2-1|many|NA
TGTGCCAGCAGTGTACCGGGACTTCTAAACAATGAGCAGTTCTTC
CASSVPGLLNNEQFF
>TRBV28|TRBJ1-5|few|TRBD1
TGTGCCAGCAGTCCCTCGGACAGGGGGCTATGGCAGCCCCAGCATTTT
CASSPSDRGLWQPQHF
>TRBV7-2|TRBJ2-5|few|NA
TGTGCCAGCAACTTAGAGGGGGGGCTAAGCTGGACCCAGTACTTC
CASNLEGGLSWTQYF
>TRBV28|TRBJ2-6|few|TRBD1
TGTGCCAGCAGTAGTCTTACAGGGGCTGGGGCCAACGTCCTGACTTTC
CASSSLTGAGANVLTF
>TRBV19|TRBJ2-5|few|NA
TGTGCCAGTAGTATGAAAGGCCTAGGGTCCCAGTACTTC
CASSMKGLGSQYF
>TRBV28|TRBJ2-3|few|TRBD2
TGTGCCAGCAGGGGGGTGGGCCCTGGGACTAGCGGTAGCACAGATACGCAGTATTTT
CASRGVGPGTSGSTDTQYF
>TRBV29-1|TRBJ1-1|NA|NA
TGCAGCGTTAAGCCGAACACTGAAGCTTTCTTT
CSVKPNTEAFF
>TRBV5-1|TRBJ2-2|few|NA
TGCGCCAGCGGGGAACCTCCGAACACCGGGGAGCTGTTTTTT
CASGEPPNTGELFF
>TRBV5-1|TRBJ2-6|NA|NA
TGCGCCAGCCGCGGTGGTGGGGGTACCGGGGCCAACGTCCTGACTTTC
CASRGGGGTGANVLTF
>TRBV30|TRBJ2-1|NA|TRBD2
TGTGCCTGGAGGGGTGTGGTGAGACTAGCGGGATTTAATGAGCAGTTCTTC
CAWRGVVRLAGFNEQFF
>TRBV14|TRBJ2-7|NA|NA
TGTGCCAGCAGCTCCCCCCTCCAGGGTCCCTCCTACGAGCAGTACTTC
CASSSPLQGPSYEQYF
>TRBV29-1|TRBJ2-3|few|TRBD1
TGCAGCGCCGAACAGGGGGCAGGAGATACGCAGTATTTT
CSAEQGAGDTQYF
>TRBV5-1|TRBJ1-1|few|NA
TGCGCCAGCAGCTTGAACCGGCCGGAAATGAACACTGAAGCTTTCTTT
CASSLNRPEMNTEAFF
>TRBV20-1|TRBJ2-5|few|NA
TGCAGTGCCCAATCTGTGGACAGAGAAGAGACCCAGTACTTC
CSAQSVDREETQYF
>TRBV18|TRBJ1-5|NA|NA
TGTGCCAGCTCACAAAATGCCAATCAGCCCCAGCATTTT
CASSQNANQPQHF
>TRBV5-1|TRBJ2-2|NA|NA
TGCGCCAGCAGAAAGGCGGAAACCGGGGAGCTGTTTTTT
CASRKAETGELFF
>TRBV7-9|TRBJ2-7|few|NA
TGTGCCAGCAGCTTAGAAGTCGGCCGGCTAACCTACGAGCAGTACTTC
CASSLEVGRLTYEQYF
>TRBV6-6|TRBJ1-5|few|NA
TGTGCCAGCAGTTACCAGACAGCCCTTAGCAATCAGCCCCAGCATTTT
CASSYQTALSNQPQHF
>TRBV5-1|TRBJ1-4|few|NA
TGCGCCAGCAGCTTGGACGGGGGGCCGAGTAATGAAAAACTGTTTTTT
CASSLDGGPSNEKLFF
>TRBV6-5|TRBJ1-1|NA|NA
TGTGCCAGCAGGGGGGACTGGACTTTGAACACTGAAGCTTTCTTT
CASRGDWTLNTEAFF